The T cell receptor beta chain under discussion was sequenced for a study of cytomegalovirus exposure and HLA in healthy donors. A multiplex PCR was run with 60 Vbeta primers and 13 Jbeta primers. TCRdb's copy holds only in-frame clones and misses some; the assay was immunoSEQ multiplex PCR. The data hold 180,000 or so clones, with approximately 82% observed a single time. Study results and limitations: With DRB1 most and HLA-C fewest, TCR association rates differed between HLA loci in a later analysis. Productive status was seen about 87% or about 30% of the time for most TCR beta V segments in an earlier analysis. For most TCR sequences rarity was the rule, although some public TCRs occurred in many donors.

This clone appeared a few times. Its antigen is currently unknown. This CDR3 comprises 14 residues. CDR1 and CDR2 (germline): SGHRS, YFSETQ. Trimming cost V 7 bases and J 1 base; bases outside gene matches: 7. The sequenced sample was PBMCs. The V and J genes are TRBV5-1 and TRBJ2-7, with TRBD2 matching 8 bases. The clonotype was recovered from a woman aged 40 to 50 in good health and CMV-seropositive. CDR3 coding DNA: TGCGCCAGCCAAGCGGGAGCGCAATCCTACGAGCAGTACTTC. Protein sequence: CASQAGAQSYEQYF.